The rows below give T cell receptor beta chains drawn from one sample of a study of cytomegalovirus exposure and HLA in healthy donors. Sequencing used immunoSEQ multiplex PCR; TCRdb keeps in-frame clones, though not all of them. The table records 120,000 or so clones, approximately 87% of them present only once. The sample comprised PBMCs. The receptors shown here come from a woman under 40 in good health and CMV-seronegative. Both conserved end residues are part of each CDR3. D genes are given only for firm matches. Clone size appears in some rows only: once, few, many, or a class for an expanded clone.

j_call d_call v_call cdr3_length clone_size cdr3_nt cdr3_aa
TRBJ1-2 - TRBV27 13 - TGTGCCAGCAGCCCGACAGAGAACTATGGCTACACCTTC CASSPTENYGYTF
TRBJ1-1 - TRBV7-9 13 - TGTGCCAGCAGCCCCTGGGGGGGCACTGAAGCTTTCTTT CASSPWGGTEAFF
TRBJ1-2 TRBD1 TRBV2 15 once TGTGCCAGCAGCTCCCATCAGGGGGCGGGCTATGGCTACACCTTC CASSSHQGAGYGYTF
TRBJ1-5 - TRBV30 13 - TGTGCCCTCTGGGGGGGTGGCAATCAGCCCCAGCATTTT CALWGGGNQPQHF
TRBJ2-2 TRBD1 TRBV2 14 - TGTGCCAGCCGCACAGGGGGCGACACCGGGGAGCTGTTTTTT CASRTGGDTGELFF
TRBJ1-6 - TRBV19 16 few TGTGCCAGTAGTCCGATTTCACGGGGGAGCGGTTCACCCCTCCACTTT CASSPISRGSGSPLHF
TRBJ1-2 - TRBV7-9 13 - TGTGCCAGCAGCTCCTCGGACAGATATGGCTACACCTTC CASSSSDRYGYTF
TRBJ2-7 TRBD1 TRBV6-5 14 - TGTGCCAGCAGTGAAGGGACAGGGTCCTACGAGCAGTACTTC CASSEGTGSYEQYF
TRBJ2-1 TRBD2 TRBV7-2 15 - TGTGCCAGCAGCTTAGGTTATAGCGGGGTAAATGAGCAGTTCTTC CASSLGYSGVNEQFF
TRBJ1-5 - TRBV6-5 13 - TGTGCCAGCAGTGCCAGGGGCAATCAGCCCCAGCATTTT CASSARGNQPQHF
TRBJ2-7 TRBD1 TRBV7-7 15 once TGTGCCAGCAGCCCAGGGGGGACAGGGGAATACGAGCAGTACTTC CASSPGGTGEYEQYF
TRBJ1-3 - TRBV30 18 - TGTGCCTGGAGGATAAAGACTCGGCCGGCCCATTCTGGAAACACCATATATTTT CAWRIKTRPAHSGNTIYF
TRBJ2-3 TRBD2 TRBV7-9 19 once TGTGCCAGCAGTTCCGGACTAGCGGGGGGGCCAAAGGGCACAGATACGCAGTATTTT CASSSGLAGGPKGTDTQYF
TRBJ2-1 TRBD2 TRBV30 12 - TGTGCCTCCGGGGGGGGGAACAATGAGCAGTTCTTC CASGGGNNEQFF
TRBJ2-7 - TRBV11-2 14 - TGTGCCAGCAGCTTAGAGAGGCACACCTACGAGCAGTACTTC CASSLERHTYEQYF
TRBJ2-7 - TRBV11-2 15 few TGTGCCAGCAGCACCGGGTTAGCCCTCTCCTACGAGCAGTACTTC CASSTGLALSYEQYF
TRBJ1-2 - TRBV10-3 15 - TGTGCCATCAGTGAGAGGGGAGGTCTTTACTATGGCTACACCTTC CAISERGGLYYGYTF
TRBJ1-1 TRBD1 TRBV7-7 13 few TGTGCCAGCAGCACCAGACAGGGCACTGAAGCTTTCTTT CASSTRQGTEAFF
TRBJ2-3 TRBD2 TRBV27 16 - TGTGCCAGCACTCCCCTAGGCGGGGGTGGAACAGATACGCAGTATTTT CASTPLGGGGTDTQYF
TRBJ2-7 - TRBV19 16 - TGTGCCAGTAGTTCTCATACATCTTCCGGGATCTACGAGCAGTACTTC CASSSHTSSGIYEQYF
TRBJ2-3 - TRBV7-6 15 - TGTGCCAGCAGCGCTACTATAACCCGGCAAGATACGCAGTATTTT CASSATITRQDTQYF
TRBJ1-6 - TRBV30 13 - TGTGCCGGGTCCCCCGGCGGAAATTCACCCCTCCACTTT CAGSPGGNSPLHF
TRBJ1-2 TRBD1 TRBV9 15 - TGTGCCAGCGGACAACCCACAGGGGGTCCCTATGGCTACACCTTC CASGQPTGGPYGYTF
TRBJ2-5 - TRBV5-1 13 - TGCGCCAGCAGCTTGGAAGGGGGACAGACCCAGTACTTC CASSLEGGQTQYF
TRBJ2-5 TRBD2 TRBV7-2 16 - TGTGCCAGCAGCCCCGGGCTAGCGGGGGGGAAAGAGACCCAGTACTTC CASSPGLAGGKETQYF
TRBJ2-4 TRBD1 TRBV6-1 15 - TGTGCCAGCAGTGCCAGGGGGCCGGTCAAAAACATTCAGTACTTC CASSARGPVKNIQYF
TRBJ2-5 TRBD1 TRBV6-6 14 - TGTGCCAGCTCCGGGACAGGGGGTCGGGAGACCCAGTACTTC CASSGTGGRETQYF
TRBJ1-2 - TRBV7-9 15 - TGTGCCAGCAGCCTAGGGGCAGGGGCTAACTATGGCTACACCTTC CASSLGAGANYGYTF
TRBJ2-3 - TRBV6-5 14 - TGTGCCAGCAGTCCTCAGGGGTTTCCAGATACGCAGTATTTT CASSPQGFPDTQYF
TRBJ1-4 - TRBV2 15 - TGTGCCAGCAGCCGGGTCGGGGGGACGGGTGAAAAACTGTTTTTT CASSRVGGTGEKLFF
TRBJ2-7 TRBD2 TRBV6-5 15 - TGTGCCAGCAGTTACTCCGGGACTACGCACCACGAGCAGTACTTC CASSYSGTTHHEQYF
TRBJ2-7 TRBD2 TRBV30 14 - TGTGCCTGGAGTGTAGCGGGGGGGAAGTACGAGCAGTACTTC CAWSVAGGKYEQYF
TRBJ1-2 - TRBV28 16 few TGTGCCAGCAGTCAATCCCCGGGGGGGGGTCTCTATGGCTACACCTTC CASSQSPGGGLYGYTF
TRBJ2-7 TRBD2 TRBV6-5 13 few TGTGCCAGCGGGTCGGGACTAAGGAGCGAGCAGTACTTC CASGSGLRSEQYF
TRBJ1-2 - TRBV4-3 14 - TGCGCCAGCAGCCAAGATCCCTTAAACTATGGCTACACCTTC CASSQDPLNYGYTF
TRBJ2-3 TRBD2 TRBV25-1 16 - TGTGCCAGCAGTGGCATCGGGGGGGGTAGCACAGATACGCAGTATTTT CASSGIGGGSTDTQYF
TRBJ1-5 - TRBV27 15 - TGTGCCAGCAGTTTAAATAGGCAGGCCAATCAGCCCCAGCATTTT CASSLNRQANQPQHF
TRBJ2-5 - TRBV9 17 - TGTGCCAGCAGCGTAGGGGGGAGAGCGGGCGGCCAAGAGACCCAGTACTTC CASSVGGRAGGQETQYF
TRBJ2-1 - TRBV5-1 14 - TGCGCCAGCAGCTTGGGGGGGCCGGGCAATGAGCAGTTCTTC CASSLGGPGNEQFF
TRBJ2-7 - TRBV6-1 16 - TGTGCCAGCAGTGAAGCTAAGGCAGGGGACCCCTACGAGCAGTACTTC CASSEAKAGDPYEQYF
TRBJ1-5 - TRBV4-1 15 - TGCGCCAGCAGCCAAGAGAACAGTGCTAATCAGCCCCAGCATTTT CASSQENSANQPQHF
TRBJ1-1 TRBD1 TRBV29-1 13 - TGCAGCGCGAGATTGGGGACAGCCACTGAAGCTTTCTTT CSARLGTATEAFF
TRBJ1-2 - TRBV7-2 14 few TGTGCCAGCAGCCGTAATGGGGGGGACTATGGCTACACCTTC CASSRNGGDYGYTF
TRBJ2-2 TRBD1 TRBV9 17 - TGTGCCAGCAGCGTAGGGGACAGCGCCAGGGGCACCGGGGAGCTGTTTTTT CASSVGDSARGTGELFF
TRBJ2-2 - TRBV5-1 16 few TGCGCCAGCAGCTTAGGACACAACTCGGGCACCGGGGAGCTGTTTTTT CASSLGHNSGTGELFF
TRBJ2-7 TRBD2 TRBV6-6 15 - TGTGCCAGCAGACAAGCGGGGTTCCCCTCCTACGAGCAGTACTTC CASRQAGFPSYEQYF
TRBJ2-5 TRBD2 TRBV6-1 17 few TGTGCCAGCAGTGAAACCCCTTTAGCGGGGGGCATGGAGACCCAGTACTTC CASSETPLAGGMETQYF
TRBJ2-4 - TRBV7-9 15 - TGTGCCAGCAGCCAAGGTGGGGCAGCCAAAAACATTCAGTACTTC CASSQGGAAKNIQYF
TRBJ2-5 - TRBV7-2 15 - TGTGCCAGCAGCTTAATAACAGGCCGGGAAGAGACCCAGTACTTC CASSLITGREETQYF
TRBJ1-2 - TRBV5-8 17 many TGTGCCAGCAGGCACGGACGAGGCCAGGGCTCCAACTATGGCTACACCTTC CASRHGRGQGSNYGYTF